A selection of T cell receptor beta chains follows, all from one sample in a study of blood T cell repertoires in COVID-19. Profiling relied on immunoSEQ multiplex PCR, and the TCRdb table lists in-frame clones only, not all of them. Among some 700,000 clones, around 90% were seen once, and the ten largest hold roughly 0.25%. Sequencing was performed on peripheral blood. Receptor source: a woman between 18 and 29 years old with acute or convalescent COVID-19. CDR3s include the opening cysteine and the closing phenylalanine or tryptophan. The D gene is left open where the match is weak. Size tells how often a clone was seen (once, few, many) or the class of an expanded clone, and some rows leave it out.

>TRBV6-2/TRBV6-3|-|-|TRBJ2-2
CASSYIGQNTGELFF
TGTGCCAGCAGTTATATCGGACAAAACACCGGGGAGCTGTTTTTT
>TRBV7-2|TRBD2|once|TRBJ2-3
CASSLGTSGGSTDTQYF
TGTGCCAGCAGCTTAGGGACTAGCGGGGGGAGCACAGATACGCAGTATTTT
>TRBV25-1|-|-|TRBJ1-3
CASSGRGPGGGNTIYF
TGTGCCAGCAGTGGCCGGGGCCCGGGAGGTGGAAACACCATATATTTT
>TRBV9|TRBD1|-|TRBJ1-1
CASSDQGQPGSEAFF
TGTGCCAGCAGCGACCAGGGACAGCCTGGCTCTGAAGCTTTCTTT
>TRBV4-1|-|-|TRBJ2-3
CASCLTGLRTDTQYF
TGCGCCAGCTGTCTAACCGGCCTGCGGACAGATACGCAGTATTTT
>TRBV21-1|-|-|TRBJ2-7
CASSKSGDEQYF
TGTGCCAGCAGCAAATCTGGAGACGAGCAGTACTTC
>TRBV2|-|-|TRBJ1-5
CASSEYRSGGVQPQHF
TGTGCCAGCAGTGAATATCGATCCGGGGGGGTTCAGCCCCAGCATTTT
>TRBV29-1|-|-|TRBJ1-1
CSVEVRGRSTEAFF
TGCAGCGTTGAAGTCAGGGGCAGAAGCACTGAAGCTTTCTTT
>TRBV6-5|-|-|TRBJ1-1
CASSYSSAQNTEAFF
TGTGCCAGCAGTTACTCGAGCGCCCAGAACACTGAAGCTTTCTTT
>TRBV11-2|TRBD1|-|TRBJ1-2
CASSLVGQVMNYGYTF
TGTGCCAGCAGCTTAGTCGGACAGGTTATGAACTATGGCTACACCTTC
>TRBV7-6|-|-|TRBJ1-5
CASSSRRGCNQPQHF
TGTGCCAGCAGCTCTAGAAGGGGCTGCAATCAGCCCCAGCATTTT
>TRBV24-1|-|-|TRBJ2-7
CATSDPQGSHEQYF
TGTGCCACCAGTGACCCACAGGGAAGCCACGAGCAGTACTTC
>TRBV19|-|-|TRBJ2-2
CAIGSGGLTGELFF
TGTGCCATAGGGTCGGGGGGCTTAACCGGGGAGCTGTTTTTT
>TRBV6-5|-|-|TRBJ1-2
CASSYGSSEGGYTF
TGTGCCAGCAGTTACGGGTCGTCGGAGGGTGGCTACACCTTC
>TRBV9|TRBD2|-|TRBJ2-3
CASSVPATRAGGLISTDTQYF
TGTGCCAGCAGCGTCCCAGCCACCCGAGCGGGGGGGCTAATTAGCACAGATACGCAGTATTTT
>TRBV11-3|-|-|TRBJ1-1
CASSLYSDSEAFF
TGTGCCAGCAGCTTATACTCCGATTCCGAAGCTTTCTTT
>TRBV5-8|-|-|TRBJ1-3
CASSHGGTGNTIYF
TGTGCCAGCAGCCACGGGGGAACTGGAAACACCATATATTTT
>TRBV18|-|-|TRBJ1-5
CASSPESPGYQPQHF
TGTGCCAGCTCACCGGAAAGCCCAGGTTATCAGCCCCAGCATTTT
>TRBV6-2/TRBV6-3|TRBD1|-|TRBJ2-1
CASSSWTGGYNEQFF
TGTGCCAGCAGTTCTTGGACAGGGGGCTACAATGAGCAGTTCTTC
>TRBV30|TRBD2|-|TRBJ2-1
CAWNVGLADYNEQFF
TGTGCCTGGAATGTTGGACTAGCGGACTACAATGAGCAGTTCTTC
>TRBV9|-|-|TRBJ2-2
CASSAHTGNTGELFF
TGTGCCAGCAGCGCCCACACAGGGAACACCGGGGAGCTGTTTTTT
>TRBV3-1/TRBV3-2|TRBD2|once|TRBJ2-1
CASSQDGRGAYNEQFF
TGTGCCAGCAGCCAAGATGGGCGGGGGGCTTACAATGAGCAGTTCTTC
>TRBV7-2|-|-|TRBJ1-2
CASSFLQGRSYGYTF
TGTGCCAGCAGCTTTCTCCAGGGAAGGTCCTATGGCTACACCTTC
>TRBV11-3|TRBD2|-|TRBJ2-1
CASSWGGGGYNEQFF
TGTGCCAGCAGCTGGGGCGGGGGAGGATACAATGAGCAGTTCTTC